This TCR beta chain was captured by sequencing in a study of cytotoxic CD8 clonotypes in ibrutinib-treated CLL. Whole-study results and caveats: A rise in clonality was seen at ibrutinib response, and a fall back toward baseline was seen at progression.

A word on this clone: Its antigen is unidentified.

TCRdb's table, derived via immunoSEQ multiplex PCR, lists solely in-frame clones and lacks some. Of under 150,000 clones listed, around 90% are singletons. The CDR3 covers 15 residues. The germline gives CDR1 KGHSH, CDR2 LQKENI. V shed 6 bases and J shed 0 bases, with 12 bases lying between them. The sequence came from a human donor with chronic lymphocytic leukemia. Source: PBMCs, taken after 12 months of ibrutinib treatment. The chain has TRBV18 and TRBJ2-1, with a weak D call TRBD1 (5 bases). The CDR3 coding sequence is TGTGCCAGCTCCCTAGGGGTAGGCTCCTACAATGAGCAGTTCTTC. Translating gives CASSLGVGSYNEQFF.